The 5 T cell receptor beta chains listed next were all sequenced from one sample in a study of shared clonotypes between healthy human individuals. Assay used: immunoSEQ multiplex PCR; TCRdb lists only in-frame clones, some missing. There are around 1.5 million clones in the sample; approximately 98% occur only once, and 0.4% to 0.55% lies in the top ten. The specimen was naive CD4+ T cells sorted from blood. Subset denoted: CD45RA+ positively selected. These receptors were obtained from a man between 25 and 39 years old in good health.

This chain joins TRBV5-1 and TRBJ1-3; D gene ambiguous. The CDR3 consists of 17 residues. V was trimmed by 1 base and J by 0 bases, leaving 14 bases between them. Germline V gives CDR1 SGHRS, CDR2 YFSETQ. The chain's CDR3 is CASSLSFSWDSGNTIYF. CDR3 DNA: TGCGCCAGCAGCTTGTCCTTCTCCTGGGACTCTGGAAACACCATATATTTT.

The CDR3 loop is CASSGGLAGGRRDEQYF. DNA for the CDR3: TGCGCCAGCAGCGGGGGACTAGCGGGAGGTCGTAGGGACGAGCAGTACTTC. The chain joins TRBV5-1 to TRBJ2-7; 15 nucleotides match TRBD2. The CDR3 totals 17 residues. Per germline, CDR1 SGHRS and CDR2 YFSETQ. V dropped 4 bases and J dropped 5; count of bases not matched to a gene: 10.

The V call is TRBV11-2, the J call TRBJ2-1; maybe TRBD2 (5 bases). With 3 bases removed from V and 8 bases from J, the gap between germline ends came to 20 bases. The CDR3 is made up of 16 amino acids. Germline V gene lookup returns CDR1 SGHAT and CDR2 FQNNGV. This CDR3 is CASSFRSRVQYDEQFF. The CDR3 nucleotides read TGTGCCAGCAGCTTCAGATCGAGGGTGCAGTACGATGAGCAGTTCTTC.

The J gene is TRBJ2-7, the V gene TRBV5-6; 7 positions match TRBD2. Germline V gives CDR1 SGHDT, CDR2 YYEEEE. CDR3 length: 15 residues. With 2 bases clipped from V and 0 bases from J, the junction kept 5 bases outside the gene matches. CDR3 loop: CASSFRTSHSYEQYF. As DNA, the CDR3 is TGTGCCAGCAGCTTCCGGACTAGTCACTCCTACGAGCAGTACTTC.

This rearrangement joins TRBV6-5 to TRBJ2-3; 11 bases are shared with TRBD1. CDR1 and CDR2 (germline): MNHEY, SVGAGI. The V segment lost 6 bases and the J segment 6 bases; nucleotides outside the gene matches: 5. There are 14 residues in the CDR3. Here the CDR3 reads CASSVGQGGDTQYF. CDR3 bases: TGTGCCAGCAGCGTGGGACAGGGGGGTGATACGCAGTATTTT.